This passage covers 27 T cell receptor beta chains from one sample sequenced in a study of T cells in Graves' hyperthyroidism and ophthalmopathy. Amplification of TCR beta CDR3 regions used RNA as the template. When the TCR CDR3 underwent first-round RT-PCR, the HTBI primer set was used. In TCRdb, the multiplex PCR reads were re-called with MiXCR into one record per CDR3 protein. The sample consists of hundreds of thousands of distinct CDR3 sequences, approximately 15% of them appearing once. The sample consisted of blood. These receptors came from a woman aged 18-29 years with Graves' hyperthyroidism.

This clonotype has only a few counts. The chain has TRBV7-9 and TRBJ1-3, with D maybe TRBD1 (6 bases). V shed 5 bases and J shed 13 bases, with 18 bases lying between them. Germline V gene lookup returns CDR1 SEHNR and CDR2 FQNEAQ (reference sequence). This CDR3 is 13 amino acids long. The CDR3 spells CASSPTGTGGIYF. The CDR3 region has the DNA TGTGCCAGCAGCCCCACAGGGACCGGTGGAATATATTTT.

This clonotype was counted at least ten times. The chain combines TRBV30 with TRBJ2-5, with 10 bases lining up with TRBD2. The CDR3 is 15 amino acids. Germline CDR1 GTSNPN, CDR2 SVGIG (reference sequence). The trim removed 2 bases at V and 4 bases at J, leaving 7 bases unmatched. CDR3 loop: CAWSKTSGLRETQYF. The CDR3 DNA follows: TGTGCCTGGAGTAAGACTAGCGGGTTGCGAGAGACCCAGTACTTC.

This clonotype was recorded many times. This sequence joins TRBV3-1 and TRBJ2-1, with a weak D call TRBD2 (6 bases). This CDR3 contains 18 residues. Germline V gives CDR1 LGHDT, CDR2 YNNKEL (reference sequence). Trimming stripped 1 base from V and 3 bases from J, with 19 bases between. CDR3 sequence reads: CASSQGSLRGSGYNEQFF. DNA of the CDR3: TGTGCCAGCAGCCAAGGAAGCCTCCGGGGTAGCGGCTACAATGAGCAGTTCTTC.

At least ten counts were recorded for this clonotype. The gene calls are TRBV7-8 and TRBJ1-3; no clear D. CDR1 and CDR2 from the germline V gene are SGHVS and FQNEAQ. The CDR3 loop spans 14 amino acids. V was trimmed by 5 bases and J by 2 bases, leaving 10 bases between them. CDR3 residues: CASSRTSTGNTIYF. The CDR3 nucleotides read TGTGCCAGCAGCCGAACTTCAACTGGAAACACCATATATTTT.

This clonotype was counted many times. The V and J genes are TRBV19 and TRBJ2-2; TRBD2 aligns across 14 bases. The CDR3 is 18 amino acids. With V trimmed by 6 bases and J by 4 bases, 10 bases remained unmatched. Germline values: CDR1 LNHDA, CDR2 SQIVND (reference sequence). CDR3 DNA: TGTGCCAGTAGATCCGGGACTAGCGGGAGAAGGACCACCGGGGAGCTGTTTTTT. It specifies CASRSGTSGRRTTGELFF.

The chain employs TRBV10-3 and TRBJ2-2; D remains unclear. Germline V CDR1 and CDR2: ENHRY, SYGVKD. Trimming stripped 6 bases from V and 5 bases from J, with 10 bases between. The CDR3 totals 13 residues. Here the CDR3 DNA reads TGTGCCATCAGCACGGGCGTGACCGGGGAGCTGTTTTTT. Its protein product is CAISTGVTGELFF.

This clonotype has a count of ten or more. The chain uses TRBV12-3 or TRBV12-4 and TRBJ2-3, with TRBD1 identical over 7 bases. The junction had 14 bases not matched to a gene; V was cut back by 5 bases and J by 6 bases. The length of the CDR3 is 16 residues. CDR3 residues: CASSNPTGRGKDTQYF. CDR3 coding DNA: TGTGCCAGCAGTAACCCGACAGGGCGAGGCAAGGATACGCAGTATTTT.

This clonotype was seen many times. The chain has TRBV20-1 and TRBJ2-7; D is perhaps TRBD1 (6 bases). Germline V CDR1 and CDR2: DFQATT, SNEGSKA (reference sequence). This CDR3 is 15 amino acids long. The V gene lost 6 bases and the J gene lost 0 bases, with 18 bases spanning the gap. Here the CDR3 reads CSAQLTGRSSYEQYF. The CDR3 DNA reads TGCAGTGCCCAACTGACAGGCCGTAGCTCCTACGAGCAGTACTTC.

This clonotype was counted many times. One junction end disagrees with the germline gene, perhaps due to a read error. The CDR3: CDSSLVYNEQFF. The DNA for the CDR3 is TGTGACAGCAGCTTAGTATACAATGAGCAGTTCTTC. The chain combines TRBV11-3 with TRBJ2-1; D remains ambiguous. CDR1 SGHNT and CDR2 YENEEA come from the germline V gene. CDR3 length equals 12 residues.

This rearrangement joins TRBV3-1 to TRBJ2-1; D not certain. Trimming shortened V by 1 base and J by 10 bases, and 11 bases separated the two germline ends. The CDR3 covers 13 residues. Germline CDR1 is LGHDT and CDR2 is YNNKEL (reference sequence). CDR3 loop: CASSQGSQAEQFF. As DNA, the CDR3 is TGTGCCAGCAGCCAAGGGTCCCAGGCCGAGCAGTTCTTC.

V usage is TRBV20-1 and J usage is TRBJ2-7; 9 positions agree with TRBD1. Germline values: CDR1 DFQATT, CDR2 SNEGSKA (reference sequence). There are 16 residues in the CDR3. With 1 base clipped from V and 3 bases from J, the junction kept 10 bases outside the gene matches. CDR3 sequence reads: CSARAGTGTDFYEQYF. The CDR3 DNA follows: TGCAGTGCTAGAGCCGGGACAGGGACAGATTTCTACGAGCAGTACTTC.

In this sample, this clonotype turned up a few times. DNA for the CDR3: TGTGCCAGCAGTTACAGCGGGAGCCCCTACAATGAGCAGTTCTTC. Its translation is CASSYSGSPYNEQFF. The rearrangement joins TRBV6-2 or TRBV6-3 to TRBJ2-1; 8 bases agree with TRBD2. Looked up from germline, CDR1 is MNHEY and CDR2 is SVGEGT. The CDR3 is 15 amino acids. With 2 bases clipped from V and 2 bases from J, the junction kept 2 bases outside the gene matches.

This clonotype was seen a few times. The CDR3 DNA sequence: TGCAGCGTAACCGGACGTGCTGAAGCTTTCTTT. Its translation: CSVTGRAEAFF. V is TRBV29-1 and J is TRBJ1-1; D is uncertain. This CDR3 comprises 11 residues. The V end was cut by 6 bases, the J end by 6 bases, with 11 bases between. The germline V gene encodes CDR1 SQVTM and CDR2 ANQGSEA.

This clonotype was recorded at least ten times. Germline and junction disagree at one end, which may indicate a read error. The chain combines TRBV5-1 with TRBJ2-3, with D possibly matching TRBD1 (5 bases). The germline V gene has CDR1 SGHRS and CDR2 YFSETQ. The CDR3 has 12 residues. The DNA for the CDR3 is TGTGCCAGCAGCTTAGGGGCAGATACGCAGTATTTT. The encoded protein is CASSLGADTQYF.

This clonotype came up many times. The rearrangement links TRBV2 to TRBJ2-5; D not resolved. Germline CDR1 SNHLY, CDR2 FYNNEI. The CDR3 sequence is 12 residues long. The ends were cut back, 6 bases at V and 9 bases at J, with 14 bases in the middle. CDR3 in amino acids: CASRAFSGSQYF. The DNA for the CDR3 is TGTGCCAGCAGAGCATTCTCCGGGTCCCAGTACTTC.

This clonotype was seen repeatedly, ten times or more. CDR3 in DNA: TGTGCCAGCAGTTACGGGGGGGGGGCCAGCGATGAGCAGTTCTTC. It translates to CASSYGGGASDEQFF. V usage is TRBV6-1 and J usage is TRBJ2-1; TRBD2 matches at 8 bases. The V gene's germline CDR1 is MNHNS and CDR2 SASEGT. CDR3 length: 15 amino acids. The trim removed 5 bases at V and 8 bases at J, leaving 11 bases unmatched.

This clonotype has a count of ten or more. The chain carries TRBV6-1 and TRBJ1-2; TRBD1 agrees at 7 bases. The CDR3 has 14 residues. CDR1 is MNHNS, CDR2 SASEGT, per germline. The J segment lost 4 bases and the V segment lost 5 bases, leaving 7 bases of the junction unmatched. The CDR3 DNA sequence: TGTGCCAGCAGTCAGACAGGGACGGGCTATGGCTACACCTTC. It translates to CASSQTGTGYGYTF.

Ten or more counts support this clonotype. This rearrangement joins TRBV18 to TRBJ2-7, with D possibly TRBD1 on 6 matching bases. In germline, CDR1 is KGHSH, CDR2 LQKENI. Trimming cost V 2 bases and J 3 bases, with 11 bases left between them. The CDR3 has 14 amino acids. CDR3 protein: CASSPIDRRYEQYF. CDR3 in DNA: TGTGCCAGCTCACCAATCGACAGGCGCTACGAGCAGTACTTC.

This clonotype has at least ten counts. The chain joins TRBV20-1 to TRBJ2-3; TRBD1 aligns across 8 bases. This CDR3 contains 15 residues. V lost 1 base to trimming and J lost 0 bases; unmatched junction nucleotides: 3. CDR1 is DFQATT and CDR2 is SNEGSKA in the germline V gene (reference sequence). The CDR3 DNA reads TGCAGTGCTAGAGCCACAGGGGGTAGCACAGATACGCAGTATTTT. Its protein is CSARATGGSTDTQYF.

This clonotype was seen many times. CDR3 region: CSAREGFTDTQYF. CDR3 in DNA: TGCAGTGCTAGAGAAGGATTCACAGATACGCAGTATTTT. J is TRBJ2-3 and V is TRBV20-1; D not resolved. Germline V gene sequence: CDR1 DFQATT, CDR2 SNEGSKA (reference sequence). This CDR3 contains 13 residues. Trimming shortened V by 0 bases and J by 2 bases, and 6 bases separated the two germline ends.

This clonotype occurred a few times. The V gene is TRBV5-4, the J gene TRBJ1-2, with TRBD1 matching 9 bases. V dropped 6 bases and J dropped 2; count of bases not matched to a gene: 8. The CDR3 contains 15 residues. The V gene's germline CDR1 is SGHNT and CDR2 YYREEE (reference sequence). In DNA, the CDR3 is TGTGCCAGCACCTCTGACAGGGGGGGGAACTATGGCTACACCTTC. Translated, it gives CASTSDRGGNYGYTF.

This clonotype was seen only a few times. V and J are TRBV4-1 and TRBJ2-1; no reliable D call. The germline gives CDR1 MGHRA, CDR2 YSYEKL. The CDR3 has 13 amino acids. V was clipped by 2 bases and J by 10 bases, with 12 bases between them. CDR3 region: CASSQQPMGEQFF. The CDR3 DNA is TGCGCCAGCAGCCAACAACCAATGGGGGAGCAGTTCTTC.

A note on this clonotype: With a much larger clone just one base away, this may be a read error. The V call is TRBV29-1, the J call TRBJ1-2; D gene unclear. CDR3 size: 13 residues. Germline V gives CDR1 SQVTM, CDR2 ANQGSEA. Trimming stripped 3 bases from V and 4 bases from J, with 12 bases between. The CDR3 loop is CSVDNEGRYGYTF. The CDR3 region has the DNA TGCAGCGTTGACAATGAGGGCCGCTATGGCTACACCTTC.

The chain combines TRBV10-3 with TRBJ2-1; 10 nucleotides line up with TRBD2. The CDR3 totals 17 residues. V shed 8 bases, J shed 0 bases, and the junction held 10 bases outside the gene matches. In germline, CDR1 is ENHRY, CDR2 SYGVKD. The CDR3 DNA is TGTGCCATCGGGCAACGAGCGGGGGGGTTCTCCTACAATGAGCAGTTCTTC. It codes for CAIGQRAGGFSYNEQFF.

Many counts were recorded for this clonotype. This chain links TRBV10-3 with TRBJ2-5, with D tentatively TRBD1 (6 bases). Germline V CDR1 and CDR2: ENHRY, SYGVKD. Trimming cost V 3 bases and J 1 base, with 12 bases left between them. The CDR3 is 15 amino acids. The chain's CDR3 is CAISDSGQIQETQYF. CDR3 nucleotides: TGTGCCATCAGTGACTCTGGACAGATCCAAGAGACCCAGTACTTC.

This clonotype was seen at least ten times. V is TRBV24-1 and J is TRBJ1-1; weak D call: TRBD1 (6 bases). Germline lookup yields CDR1 KGHDR and CDR2 SFDVKD. Trimming removed 7 bases at V and 4 bases at J, with 12 bases between. The CDR3 runs to 13 residues. The CDR3 loop reads CATRKQGGTEAFF. CDR3 sequence (DNA): TGTGCCACCAGAAAACAGGGTGGCACTGAAGCTTTCTTT.

This clonotype occurred a few times. DNA of the CDR3: TGTGCCAGCAGCTTAGGGGACAAAGAGACCCAGTACTTC. It encodes CASSLGDKETQYF. This chain links TRBV5-5 with TRBJ2-5; tentatively, D is TRBD1 (6 bases). Trimming left V 2 bases short and J 3 bases short, with 8 bases between. There are 13 residues in the CDR3. Looked up from germline, CDR1 is SGHKS and CDR2 is YYEKEE (reference sequence).